A single sample gave rise to the 2 T cell receptor beta chains below, sequenced in a study of control samples from healthy donors and cancer patients. Sequenced by immunoSEQ multiplex PCR; TCRdb stores in-frame clones only, minus some. Counted here are 100,000 or so clones, more than 85% occurring once; the ten biggest clones make up approximately 7.8%. The sample comprised blood. These receptors all stem from a man in his thirties or forties in good health.

The chain carries TRBV7-8 and TRBJ1-4; no clear D. The germline gives CDR1 SGHVS, CDR2 FQNEAQ. The germline V and J ends were trimmed by 3 bases and 7 bases, with 6 bases remaining between them. This CDR3 has 12 residues. The CDR3 sequence: CASSLSGEKLFF. The CDR3 region has the DNA TGTGCCAGCAGCTTGTCGGGTGAAAAACTGTTTTTT.

The chain joins TRBV20-1 to TRBJ2-7; D unclear. Trimming took 5 bases from V and 7 from J, leaving 12 bases between them. The CDR3 is 11 amino acids. Germline V lookup: CDR1 DFQATT, CDR2 SNEGSKA (reference sequence). CDR3 residues: CSAQPAREQYF. The DNA of the CDR3 is TGCAGTGCTCAGCCCGCGAGGGAGCAGTACTTC.